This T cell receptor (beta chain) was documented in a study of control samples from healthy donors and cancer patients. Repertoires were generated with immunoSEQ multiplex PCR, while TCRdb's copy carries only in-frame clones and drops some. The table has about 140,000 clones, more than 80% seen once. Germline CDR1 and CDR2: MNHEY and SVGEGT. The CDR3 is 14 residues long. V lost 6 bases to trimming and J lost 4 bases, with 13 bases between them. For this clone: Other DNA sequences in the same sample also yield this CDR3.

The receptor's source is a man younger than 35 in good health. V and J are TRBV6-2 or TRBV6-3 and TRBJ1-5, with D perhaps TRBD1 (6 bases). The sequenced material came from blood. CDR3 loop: CASSPDSRNQPQHF. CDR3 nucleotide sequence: TGTGCCAGCAGCCCGGACAGCCGTAATCAGCCCCAGCATTTT.